What follows is one T cell receptor beta chain and its context. The germline CDR1 and CDR2 sequences are GTSNPN and SVGIG (reference sequence). The CDR3 is made up of 18 amino acids. Trimming removed 0 bases from V and 4 bases from J; junction bases left unmatched: 13. These data are taken from a study of shared clonotypes between healthy human individuals. Original handling: As immunoSEQ supplied junction-only sequences (without quality scores), filtering differed. Assay used: immunoSEQ multiplex PCR; TCRdb lists only in-frame clones, some missing. V and J calls and clone size follow that table, whereas D and trimming were derived from the DNA. This sample has 2.3 million or so clones, with 93% found just once.

The chain joins TRBV30 to TRBJ2-2, with TRBD1 matching 8 bases. The specimen sequenced was naive CD4+ T cells from PBMCs. The subset was: CD45RA+ positively selected. This receptor was obtained from a young man in good health. Some clones in this sample may be carry-over from other donors' samples. The CDR3 DNA reads as TGTGCCTGGAGTGTGGTTGGGGTCAGGGGGCGACCCACCGGGGAGCTGTTTTTT. As protein: CAWSVVGVRGRPTGELFF.